This T cell receptor (beta chain) is drawn from a study of human T cells and chemical hapten exposure. In the study overall: Patients, chiefly female, had alopecia areata, totalis or universalis.

TCRdb fed the RACE reads into MiXCR, producing one record per CDR3 protein. The data contain 150,000 to 200,000 distinct CDR3 sequences, around 30% of them singletons. The CDR3 totals 13 residues. Trimming removed 0 bases at V and 7 bases at J, with 12 bases between. Germline-derived CDR1 and CDR2 are SQVTM and ANQGSEA. Time point in this sample: pre-sensitization, week 0. This sample's treatment: therapeutic diphenylcyclopropenone sensitization with weekly scalp DPC. This TCR came from a woman aged 25-40 years with alopecia areata. Some clones in this sample may be carry-over from other donors' samples. Sample: whole blood, taken in connection with sensitization to the hapten diphenylcyclopropenone (DPC). The chain couples TRBV29-1 to TRBJ1-2, with D unresolved. The CDR3: CSVEDWKGAGYTF. The CDR3 DNA is TGCAGCGTTGAAGATTGGAAGGGAGCTGGCTACACCTTC. Full variable domain (missing parts from reference TRBV29-1 and TRBJ1-2): SAVISQKPSRDICQRGTSLTIQCQVDSQVTMMFWYRQQPGQSLTLIATANQGSEATYESGFVIDKFPISRPNLTFSTLTVSNMSPEDSSIYLCSVEDWKGAGYTFGSGTRLTVV.